This TCR beta chain came from a study of shared clonotypes between healthy human individuals. This clone showed up just a few times. Its antigen remains unidentified. Donors comprised only Caucasian adults living in Nashville, Tennessee. The assay was run at deep level. The repertoire was sequenced with immunoSEQ multiplex PCR; TCRdb's copy has only in-frame clones and lacks some. The sample lists some 2,400,000 clones; approximately 96% were seen once. The study, taken as a whole, reports: Clonotype sharing across four donors was observed for 5% to 6.5% of naive CD4 clonotypes. Blood alone was sampled, and tissue repertoires likely differ.

The receptor was derived from a man between 18 and 35 years old in good health. The sequencing sample was made of naive CD4+ T cells sorted from blood. This sample's subset: CD45RA+ positively selected.

The CDR3 protein is CASSPGVGRTNSPLHF. The CDR3, as DNA: TGTGCCAGCAGCCCCGGCGTTGGCAGGACGAATTCACCCCTCCACTTT. This rearrangement joins TRBV7-6 to TRBJ1-6, with D hard to call. The CDR3 has 16 residues. Germline CDR1 reads SGHVS; CDR2 reads FNYEAQ. Deletions cut 5 bases from V and 7 bases from J, with 18 bases between.